This TCR beta chain comes out of a study of cytomegalovirus exposure and HLA in healthy donors. Study conclusions and caveats: By HLA locus, TCR association rates varied in a later analysis, with DRB1 showing the most and HLA-C the fewest.

The PCR ran on 60 Vbeta and 13 Jbeta primers. Generated by immunoSEQ multiplex PCR, the TCRdb table keeps only in-frame clones and is missing some. Found here are 140,000 to 150,000 clones, roughly 80% of them singletons; the top ten hold roughly 4.7%. Germline V gene lookup returns CDR1 SGHTA and CDR2 FQGNSA. The V segment lost 4 bases and the J segment 4 bases; nucleotides outside the gene matches: 3. CDR3 size: 14 residues. As for this clone: What it binds is unknown.

The source material was PBMCs. The TCR was taken from a man aged 35-49 years in good health and CMV-seronegative. V and J are TRBV7-2 and TRBJ2-3; 9 bases match TRBD1. CDR3 DNA: TGTGCCAGCAGCTCGGACAGGGGATCAGATACGCAGTATTTT. Residues: CASSSDRGSDTQYF.